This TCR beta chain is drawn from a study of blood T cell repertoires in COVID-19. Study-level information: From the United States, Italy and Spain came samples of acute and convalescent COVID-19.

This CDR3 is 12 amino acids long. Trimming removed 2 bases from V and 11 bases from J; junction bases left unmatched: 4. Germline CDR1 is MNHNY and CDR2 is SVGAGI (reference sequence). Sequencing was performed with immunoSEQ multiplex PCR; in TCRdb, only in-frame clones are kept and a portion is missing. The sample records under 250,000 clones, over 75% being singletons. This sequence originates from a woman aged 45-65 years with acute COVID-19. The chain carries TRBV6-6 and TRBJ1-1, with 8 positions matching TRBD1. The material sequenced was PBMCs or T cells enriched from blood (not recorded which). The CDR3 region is CASSYLDREAFF. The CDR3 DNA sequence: TGTGCCAGCAGTTACCTGGACAGGGAGGCTTTCTTT.